The rows below give T cell receptor beta chains drawn from one sample of a study of technical replicates of blood from a few donors. Some clones are missing from TCRdb's copy, which holds only in-frame ones; the method was immunoSEQ multiplex PCR. The sample includes some 74,000 clones, approximately 90% seen only once; the top ten take approximately 0.41%. Material for sequencing was T cells isolated from PBMCs. The receptors here all came from a human donor in good health. Both conserved end residues are part of each CDR3. D genes are given only for firm matches. Part of the rows lack a size; the others show once, few, many or a class for expanded clones.

NA	TRBV30	TRBJ1-1	TRBD1	TGTGCCTGGAGCGCCTTCGGGACAGGGGGTGAAGCTTTCTTT	CAWSAFGTGGEAFF
NA	TRBV2	TRBJ1-2	NA	TGTGCCGTCCGGGGGACCCTGATTGATAGCTATGGCTACACCTTC	CAVRGTLIDSYGYTF
once	TRBV10-3	TRBJ1-2	NA	TGTGCCATCAGTGATCTGGTGGGCGGCTACACCTTC	CAISDLVGGYTF
few	TRBV18	TRBJ1-1	TRBD1	TGTGCCAGCTCGCCAATAGGACAGGGTTTGAACACTGAAGCTTTCTTT	CASSPIGQGLNTEAFF
once	TRBV5-4	TRBJ2-2	NA	TGTGCCAGCAGCTTGCAGGGCACCGGGGAGCTGTTTTTT	CASSLQGTGELFF
NA	TRBV7-8	TRBJ2-7	TRBD2	TGTGCCAGCAGCTTGGGACTAGTAAACGAGCAGTACTTC	CASSLGLVNEQYF
NA	TRBV4-1	TRBJ2-7	TRBD1	TGCGCCAGCAGCCAAGGACAGGGCCACGAGCAGTACTTC	CASSQGQGHEQYF
NA	TRBV7-3	TRBJ2-2	TRBD2	TGTGCCAGCAGCCCTGGACTAGCGGGAGTGACCGGGGAGCTGTTTTTT	CASSPGLAGVTGELFF
NA	TRBV19	TRBJ1-5	TRBD1	TGTGCCAGTAACCCAACAGGGGGCCAGCAGCCCCAGCATTTT	CASNPTGGQQPQHF
NA	TRBV2	TRBJ2-2	TRBD2	TGTGCCAGCAAATTACTAGCGGGTGGTACCGGGGAGCTGTTTTTT	CASKLLAGGTGELFF
NA	TRBV7-2	TRBJ2-7	NA	TGTGCCAGCAGCTTACGGGAGACCTACGAGCAGTACTTC	CASSLRETYEQYF
NA	TRBV7-3	TRBJ2-4	TRBD2	TGTGCCAGCAGCTTAGTGGGGGGGGACATTCAGTACTTC	CASSLVGGDIQYF
NA	TRBV28	TRBJ2-7	TRBD1	TGTGCCAGCAGTTCACAGGGGCCCTCCTACGAGCAGTACTTC	CASSSQGPSYEQYF
NA	TRBV6-5	TRBJ2-7	NA	TGTGCCAGCAGTTACAGTGGGGGAGGCTACGAGCAGTACTTC	CASSYSGGGYEQYF
NA	TRBV20-1	TRBJ2-5	NA	TGCAGTGCTTTTAAAGAGACCCAGTACTTC	CSAFKETQYF
NA	TRBV25-1	TRBJ1-3	TRBD1	TGTGCCAGCAGTGAAAAACCGGGACAGGGGTCCTCTGGAAACACCATATATTTT	CASSEKPGQGSSGNTIYF
NA	TRBV4-1	TRBJ2-1	TRBD2	TGCGCCAGCAGCCAAGAGCTAGCGGACTACAATGAGCAGTTCTTC	CASSQELADYNEQFF
NA	TRBV6-5	TRBJ1-5	TRBD1	TGTGCCAGCAGTAGGGGGCCTGATCAGCCCCAGCATTTT	CASSRGPDQPQHF
NA	TRBV9	TRBJ1-2	NA	TGTGCCAGCAGTGAACCCAGGGCGTCGCTGAACTATGGCTACACCTTC	CASSEPRASLNYGYTF
NA	TRBV30	TRBJ1-5	NA	TGTGCCTGGAGTCCGGGACACCTTAGCAATCAGCCCCAGCATTTT	CAWSPGHLSNQPQHF
NA	TRBV11-2	TRBJ1-2	NA	TGTGCCAGCAGCTCTGGGGAGAGACGGTCGACTTATGGCTACACCTTC	CASSSGERRSTYGYTF
NA	TRBV2	TRBJ2-1	TRBD2	TGTGCCAGCAGTGGGACTAGCCTCAATGAGCAGTTCTTC	CASSGTSLNEQFF
once	TRBV25-1	TRBJ1-1	NA	TGTGCCAGCAGTGCTTACATGAACACTGAAGCTTTCTTT	CASSAYMNTEAFF
once	TRBV30	TRBJ2-3	TRBD1	TGTGCCTGGAGGGACAGGGGGACAGATACGCAGTATTTT	CAWRDRGTDTQYF
once	TRBV10-1	TRBJ1-1	TRBD1	TGCGCCAGCAGTCGAGACAGGGAAAAGGGTAGAGCTTTCTTT	CASSRDREKGRAFF
once	TRBV4-1	TRBJ2-1	NA	TGCGCCAGCAGCCCCGGGGTTGATAATGAGCAGTTCTTC	CASSPGVDNEQFF
NA	TRBV6-6	TRBJ2-7	NA	TGTGCCAGCATGGACAGCTCCTACGAGCAGTACTTC	CASMDSSYEQYF
NA	TRBV7-3	TRBJ1-1	TRBD1	TGTGCCAGCAGTCTCCGGGACAGGGACGGGGCTTTCTTT	CASSLRDRDGAFF
NA	TRBV11-3	TRBJ1-1	TRBD1	TGTGCCAGCAGGATGGCAGGGGGCGAGTATAGAACTGAAGCTTTCTTT	CASRMAGGEYRTEAFF
NA	TRBV5-1	TRBJ2-5	NA	TGCGCCAGCAGCTTGTCCGCTAGCTCTGAGACCCAGTACTTC	CASSLSASSETQYF
NA	TRBV11-1	TRBJ2-3	NA	TGTGCCAGCAGCTTCTCGAGGAGTAGCACAGATACGCAGTATTTT	CASSFSRSSTDTQYF
NA	TRBV10-3	TRBJ1-2	NA	TGTGCCATCAGTTACGTCATCAAGGGGTCTACTATGTTTGGCTACACCTTC	CAISYVIKGSTMFGYTF
NA	TRBV7-2	TRBJ2-7	NA	TGTGCCAGCAGCTTAGACGGCGGCAGCTCCTACGAGCAGTACTTC	CASSLDGGSSYEQYF
NA	TRBV11-2	TRBJ2-4	NA	TGTGCCAGCAGCCCCCCAAGCGGACCTAGAATTCAGTACTTC	CASSPPSGPRIQYF
NA	TRBV4-1	TRBJ1-1	NA	TGCGCCAGCAGCCAAGGATCGGGTATGAACACTGAAGCTTTCTTT	CASSQGSGMNTEAFF
NA	TRBV4-2	TRBJ1-2	NA	TGTGCCAGCAGCCAAGAAGTTCACGGGGTTGTATTCGGTGGCTACACCTTC	CASSQEVHGVVFGGYTF
NA	TRBV19	TRBJ2-7	TRBD1	TGTGCCAGTAGCCCTGACAGGGGAAGGGAATACGAGCAGTACTTC	CASSPDRGREYEQYF
NA	TRBV9	TRBJ1-5	NA	TGTGCCAGCAGCGACGGGGGAAGCAATCAGCCCCAGCATTTT	CASSDGGSNQPQHF
NA	TRBV7-2	TRBJ1-1	NA	TGTGCCAGCAGTTTTTCAGGGACTGAAGCTTTCTTT	CASSFSGTEAFF
NA	TRBV11-1	TRBJ1-4	NA	TGTGCCAGCAGCTCAGAGACACTTGAGAATGAAAAACTGTTTTTT	CASSSETLENEKLFF
NA	TRBV9	TRBJ1-5	NA	TGTGCCAGCAGCGTAGACAGGGCGTCTCAGCCCCAGCATTTT	CASSVDRASQPQHF
NA	TRBV27	TRBJ2-3	TRBD1	TGTGCCAGCAGTTTAGGACAGGGTTGGAATACGCAGTATTTT	CASSLGQGWNTQYF
NA	TRBV19	TRBJ2-2	TRBD2	TGTGCCAGTAGTATACTAGCGGGAGCGAACACCGGGGAGCTGTTTTTT	CASSILAGANTGELFF
NA	TRBV19	TRBJ2-7	TRBD1	TGTGCCAGTAGCCGGGACAGTTCCTACGAGCAGTACTTC	CASSRDSSYEQYF
NA	TRBV9	TRBJ2-7	NA	TGTGCCAGCAGCCCTTTCCCGGGTGTGGGGGGAGAAGGGAAAAAGGGGCAGTACTTC	CASSPFPGVGGEGKKGQYF
once	TRBV27	TRBJ2-7	NA	TGTGCCAGCAGTTTAGGAACGGGATCCTACGAGCAGTACTTC	CASSLGTGSYEQYF
NA	TRBV2	TRBJ2-7	TRBD1	TGTGCCAGCCACGGGACAGGGATATACGAGCAGTACTTC	CASHGTGIYEQYF
NA	TRBV6-5	TRBJ1-2	NA	TGTGCCAGCAGTTCAGACAGGAGTCAATATGGCTACACCTTC	CASSSDRSQYGYTF
NA	TRBV4-2	TRBJ2-7	NA	TGTGCCAGCAGCCAAAACCCCCCAGGGGTTGGGCAGTACTTC	CASSQNPPGVGQYF
NA	TRBV6-1	TRBJ1-4	NA	TGTGCCAGCAGGACGGGTAACGGTGAAAAACTGTTTTTT	CASRTGNGEKLFF